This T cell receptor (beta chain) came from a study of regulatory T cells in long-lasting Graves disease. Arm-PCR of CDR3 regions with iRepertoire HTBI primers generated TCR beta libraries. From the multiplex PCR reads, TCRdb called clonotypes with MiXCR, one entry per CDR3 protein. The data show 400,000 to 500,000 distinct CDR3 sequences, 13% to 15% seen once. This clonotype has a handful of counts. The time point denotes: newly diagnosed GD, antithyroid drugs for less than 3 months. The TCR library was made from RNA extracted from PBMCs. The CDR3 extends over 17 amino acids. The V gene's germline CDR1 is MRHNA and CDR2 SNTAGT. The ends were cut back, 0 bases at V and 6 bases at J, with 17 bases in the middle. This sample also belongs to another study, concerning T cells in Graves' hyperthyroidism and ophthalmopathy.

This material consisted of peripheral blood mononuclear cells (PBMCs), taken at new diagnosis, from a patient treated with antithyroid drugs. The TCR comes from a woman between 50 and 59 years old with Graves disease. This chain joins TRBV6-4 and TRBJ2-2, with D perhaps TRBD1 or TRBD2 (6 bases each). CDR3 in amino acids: CASSDSRPRGQAGELFF. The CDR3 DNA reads TGTGCCAGCAGTGACTCGCGGCCTCGGGGGCAGGCCGGGGAGCTGTTTTTT.